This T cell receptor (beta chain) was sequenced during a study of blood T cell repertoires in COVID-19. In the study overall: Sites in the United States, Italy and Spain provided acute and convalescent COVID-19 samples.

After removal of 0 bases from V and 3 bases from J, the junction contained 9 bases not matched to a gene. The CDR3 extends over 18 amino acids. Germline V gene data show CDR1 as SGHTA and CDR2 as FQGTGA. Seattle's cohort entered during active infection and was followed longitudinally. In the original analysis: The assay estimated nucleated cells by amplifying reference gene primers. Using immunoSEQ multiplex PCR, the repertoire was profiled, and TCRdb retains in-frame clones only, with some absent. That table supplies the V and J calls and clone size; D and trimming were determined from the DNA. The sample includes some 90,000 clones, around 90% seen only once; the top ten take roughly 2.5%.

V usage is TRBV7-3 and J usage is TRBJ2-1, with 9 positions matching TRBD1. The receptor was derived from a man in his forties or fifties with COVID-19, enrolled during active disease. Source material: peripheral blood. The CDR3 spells CASSLTGATGGRYNEQFF. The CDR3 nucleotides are TGTGCCAGCAGCTTAACGGGGGCGACAGGGGGTCGCTACAATGAGCAGTTCTTC.